Following are 29 T cell receptor beta chains from one sample sequenced in a study of cytomegalovirus exposure and HLA in healthy donors. The PCR had 60 Vbeta and 13 Jbeta primers. Assay used: immunoSEQ multiplex PCR; TCRdb lists only in-frame clones, some missing. Seen here are some 130,000 clones, 80% to 90% observed once, and the top ten hold roughly 5%. The sample consisted of PBMCs. All receptors derive from a woman in her twenties or thirties in good health and CMV-seronegative.

Only a few counts were recorded for this clone. The chain couples TRBV7-2 to TRBJ2-7; a weak D match, TRBD1 (5 bases). Trimming took 3 bases from V and 6 from J, leaving 12 bases between them. Per the germline V gene, CDR1 is SGHTA and CDR2 is FQGNSA. The CDR3 extends over 13 amino acids. The CDR3 sequence is CASSFSQGSEQYF. The CDR3 DNA is TGTGCCAGCAGCTTCTCTCAGGGTAGCGAGCAGTACTTC.

A few counts support this clone. The junction differs from germline at one of its ends, possibly a read error. V gene TRBV6-5 combines with J gene TRBJ1-1; TRBD1 might be the D (6 bases). The CDR3 is made up of 14 amino acids. Germline loops: CDR1 MNHEY, CDR2 SVGAGI. CDR3 amino acids: CASSYYREHTEAFF. The CDR3, as DNA: TGTGCCAGCAGCTACTACAGGGAACACACTGAAGCTTTCTTT.

This chain joins TRBV7-9 and TRBJ1-1; the D is unclear. This CDR3 has 15 residues. Trimming removed 0 bases at V and 5 bases at J, with 13 bases between. CDR1 is SEHNR, CDR2 FQNEAQ, per germline (reference sequence). The CDR3 region has the DNA TGTGCCAGCAGCTTAGCACGCATGGTGAGGACTGAAGCTTTCTTT. Translating gives CASSLARMVRTEAFF.

This sequence joins TRBV5-8 and TRBJ1-5; 9 nucleotides line up with TRBD1. V dropped 2 bases and J dropped 2; count of bases not matched to a gene: 17. Germline CDR1 SGHTS, CDR2 YDEGEE. CDR3 length equals 20 residues. The CDR3 DNA is TGTGCCAGCAGCTTCCCCAAACTCTGGGGACAGGGATGGGGCAATCAGCCCCAGCATTTT. Encoded protein: CASSFPKLWGQGWGNQPQHF.

The chain joins TRBV7-8 to TRBJ2-5; possible D gene TRBD2, 5 bases. The germline V gene has CDR1 SGHVS and CDR2 FQNEAQ. The CDR3 extends over 15 amino acids. Between the trimmed V and J ends, which lost 5 bases and 5 bases, there was a span of 18 bases. CDR3 region: CASSRDLWQSETQYF. The CDR3 DNA reads TGTGCCAGCAGCCGGGATCTCTGGCAGTCTGAGACCCAGTACTTC.

The chain uses TRBV6-1 and TRBJ1-1; a weak D match, TRBD1 (5 bases). CDR3 length: 13 residues. CDR1 is MNHNS, CDR2 SASEGT, per germline. Trimming removed 7 bases at V and 5 bases at J, with 14 bases between. CDR3 sequence reads: CASNRIPGTEAFF. The CDR3 DNA follows: TGTGCCAGCAACAGGATTCCCGGAACTGAAGCTTTCTTT.

CDR3 DNA: TGTGCCAGTAGTGAGCTTCCAACTAATGAAAAACTGTTTTTT. Translated, it gives CASSELPTNEKLFF. The chain links TRBV19 to TRBJ1-4; D is unresolved. V was trimmed by 5 bases and J by 0 bases, leaving 7 bases between them. Germline V gene lookup returns CDR1 LNHDA and CDR2 SQIVND (reference sequence). The length of the CDR3 is 14 residues.

The sample holds one count of this clone. The chain employs TRBV18 and TRBJ2-5, with 7 bases aligning to TRBD2. With 0 bases clipped from V and 5 bases from J, the junction kept 9 bases outside the gene matches. Germline V gene data show CDR1 as KGHSH and CDR2 as LQKENI. This CDR3 contains 16 residues. The CDR3 DNA reads TGTGCCAGCTCACCACCCTGGGCGGGAGCCGAGGAGACCCAGTACTTC. Protein: CASSPPWAGAEETQYF.

The rearrangement links TRBV7-9 to TRBJ2-7; a weak D match, TRBD2 (5 bases). The CDR3 has 14 residues. Trimming cost V 2 bases and J 7 bases, with 15 bases left between them. Germline-derived CDR1 and CDR2 are SEHNR and FQNEAQ (reference sequence). Here the CDR3 reads CASSLSGNPLEQYF. The CDR3 DNA reads TGTGCCAGCAGCTTATCGGGGAACCCCCTGGAGCAGTACTTC.

V gene TRBV14 combines with J gene TRBJ1-2; the D is unclear. The V end lost 2 bases, the J end lost 5 bases, and 9 bases lay between the germline ends. The CDR3 consists of 13 residues. Germline CDR1 and CDR2: SGHDN and FVKESK. Here the CDR3 reads CASSQREGYGYTF. The CDR3 DNA follows: TGTGCCAGCAGCCAAAGGGAGGGATATGGCTACACCTTC.

The chain combines TRBV7-2 with TRBJ1-1; perhaps TRBD1 as D (5 bases). CDR1 SGHTA and CDR2 FQGNSA come from the germline V gene. V lost 3 bases and J 2 bases, leaving 19 bases between the germline ends. The CDR3 runs 17 residues. The CDR3 loop reads CASSFLHWGGNNTEAFF. CDR3 in DNA: TGTGCCAGCAGCTTCCTCCATTGGGGGGGTAACAACACTGAAGCTTTCTTT.

This clone is classed as medium-sized (0.01 to 0.1%). The chain recombines TRBV6-8 with TRBJ1-5, with D perhaps matching TRBD1 (6 bases). CDR1 and CDR2 from the germline V gene are MNHGY and SAAAGT. The CDR3 extends over 20 amino acids. Trimming pared 6 bases from V and 6 bases from J, leaving 33 bases between. CDR3 sequence (DNA): TGTGCCAGCAGGCACAGGGTTCTCTCCCCTTTTGGTCTAGGAGGTCAGCCCCAGCATTTT. It translates to CASRHRVLSPFGLGGQPQHF.

This chain connects TRBV29-1 to TRBJ2-1; D gene unclear. The CDR3 loop spans 10 amino acids. The V gene lost 7 bases and the J gene lost 9 bases, with 10 bases spanning the gap. Germline loops: CDR1 SQVTM, CDR2 ANQGSEA. This chain's CDR3 is CSATYSEQFF. CDR3 DNA: TGCAGCGCCACCTATAGTGAGCAGTTCTTC.

CDR3 sequence: CASSAAAMNTEAFF. CDR3 DNA: TGTGCCAGCAGTGCGGCAGCCATGAACACTGAAGCTTTCTTT. The chain has TRBV27 and TRBJ1-1; D gene unclear. Germline V gives CDR1 MNHEY, CDR2 SMNVEV (reference sequence). The length of the CDR3 is 14 residues. Trimming took 5 bases from V and 0 from J, leaving 10 bases between them.

This chain uses TRBV7-8 with TRBJ1-2, with 7 positions matching TRBD1. CDR1 SGHVS and CDR2 FQNEAQ come from the germline V gene. The CDR3 extends over 19 amino acids. V was pared by 8 bases and J by 0 bases, with 21 bases of the junction left unmatched. CDR3 region: CASQSSPPGDRLTNYGYTF. In DNA form, the CDR3 reads TGTGCCAGCCAGAGCTCGCCCCCGGGGGACAGATTAACTAACTATGGCTACACCTTC.

The CDR3 DNA follows: TGCAGCGTTGCAGGACTGGTCCAAGAGACCCAGTACTTC. Protein sequence: CSVAGLVQETQYF. This chain joins TRBV29-1 and TRBJ2-5, with D possibly matching TRBD2 (5 bases). Germline lookup yields CDR1 SQVTM and CDR2 ANQGSEA. V lost 4 bases, J lost 1 base, and 10 bases lay in between. The CDR3 covers 13 residues. The whole variable domain, filled in from reference TRBV29-1 and TRBJ2-5, reads SAVISQKPSRDICQRGTSLTIQCQVDSQVTMMFWYRQQPGQSLTLIATANQGSEATYESGFVIDKFPISRPNLTFSTLTVSNMSPEDSSIYLCSVAGLVQETQYFGPGTRLLVL.

This clone has just one count. The chain is built from TRBV5-6 and TRBJ2-7; 9 positions match TRBD1. The germline gives CDR1 SGHDT, CDR2 YYEEEE. Germline trimming cut 3 bases from V and 2 bases from J; bases unmatched to any gene: 6. The CDR3 spans 15 residues. The chain's CDR3 is CASSYGQGIAYEQYF. Here the CDR3 DNA reads TGTGCCAGCAGCTACGGACAGGGGATAGCCTACGAGCAGTACTTC.

Here the CDR3 DNA reads TGTGCCAGCAGGACCCGACTAGCGGGGGCCCAGTACTTC. Amino acid sequence: CASRTRLAGAQYF. The chain joins TRBV2 to TRBJ2-5; 12 bases map to TRBD2. From germline, CDR1 is SNHLY and CDR2 FYNNEI. The V and J ends lost 6 bases and 9 bases, in that order; junction bases with no gene match: 5. The CDR3 runs 13 residues. Together with reference TRBV2 and TRBJ2-5, the CDR3 gives the full variable domain: EPEVTQTPSHQVTQMGQEVILRCVPISNHLYFYWYRQILGQKVEFLVSFYNNEISEKSEIFDDQFSVERPDGSNFTLKIRSTKLEDSAMYFCASRTRLAGAQYFGPGTRLLVL.

J is TRBJ1-1 and V is TRBV5-6; D ambiguous. This CDR3 region has 15 residues. Trimming pared 0 bases from V and 4 bases from J, leaving 13 bases between. Germline V lookup: CDR1 SGHDT, CDR2 YYEEEE. The CDR3 protein is CASSLVRDLGTEAFF. The CDR3 nucleotides read TGTGCCAGCAGCTTGGTGAGGGATTTAGGCACTGAAGCTTTCTTT.

The V gene is TRBV11-3, the J gene TRBJ2-1, with 8 nucleotides matching TRBD2. The J segment lost 4 bases and the V segment lost 0 bases, leaving 5 bases of the junction unmatched. This CDR3 contains 16 residues. The V gene's germline CDR1 is SGHNT and CDR2 YENEEA. The CDR3 is CASSLESAGGYNEQFF. DNA of the CDR3: TGTGCCAGCAGCTTAGAGTCCGCGGGGGGTTACAATGAGCAGTTCTTC.

This clone came up once. The V gene is TRBV18, the J gene TRBJ1-1; 7 nucleotides align to TRBD1. V was pared by 2 bases and J by 3 bases, with 6 bases of the junction left unmatched. Germline CDR1 KGHSH, CDR2 LQKENI. The CDR3 is 15 residues long. CDR3 nucleotide sequence: TGTGCCAGCTCACCATGGAAGGGGGCCTACACTGAAGCTTTCTTT. Protein product: CASSPWKGAYTEAFF.

The rearrangement links TRBV6-5 to TRBJ2-7; 10 nucleotides agree with TRBD1. Trimming at V came to 4 bases and at J to 4 bases, leaving 4 bases not matched to a gene. The germline V gene encodes CDR1 MNHEY and CDR2 SVGAGI. The CDR3 has 14 residues. CDR3 loop: CASSSGTGEYEQYF. The CDR3 DNA follows: TGTGCCAGCAGTTCCGGGACAGGGGAGTACGAGCAGTACTTC.

In this sample, this clone turned up once. V is TRBV10-3 and J is TRBJ1-2, with 9 bases fitting TRBD1. Germline values: CDR1 ENHRY, CDR2 SYGVKD. The CDR3 is 16 amino acids. The junction had 12 bases not matched to a gene; V was cut back by 5 bases and J by 5 bases. CDR3 residues: CAISNPSAGQGYGYTF. The CDR3 nucleotides are TGTGCCATCAGTAATCCTTCGGCGGGACAGGGTTATGGCTACACCTTC.

The chain recombines TRBV28 with TRBJ2-4, with D perhaps TRBD1 (6 bases). The CDR3 has 14 residues. Germline CDR1 is MDHEN and CDR2 is SYDVKM. V was clipped by 6 bases and J by 7 bases, with 16 bases between them. CDR3 amino acids: CASSLRGQGNIQYF. CDR3 DNA: TGTGCCAGCAGCCTCCGGGGCCAGGGGAACATTCAGTACTTC.

V gene TRBV5-1 combines with J gene TRBJ1-1, with D possibly matching TRBD1 (5 bases). V was trimmed by 7 bases and J by 5 bases, leaving 15 bases between them. The CDR3 loop spans 13 amino acids. The V gene's germline CDR1 is SGHRS and CDR2 YFSETQ. CDR3 nucleotide sequence: TGCGCCAGCCGGCGGGGGGAAGGAACTGAAGCTTTCTTT. Translated: CASRRGEGTEAFF.

The rearrangement uses TRBV30 and TRBJ2-1; the match to TRBD2 covers 8 bases. V lost 3 bases, J lost 6 bases, and 13 bases stayed unmatched. Looked up from germline, CDR1 is GTSNPN and CDR2 is SVGIG (reference sequence). The CDR3 spans 16 residues. CDR3 coding DNA: TGTGCCTGGAGGGGCCGGTTTAGCGGGATTAGCAATGAGCAGTTCTTC. Translating gives CAWRGRFSGISNEQFF.

The chain links TRBV5-6 to TRBJ2-1; 7 positions agree with TRBD1. Germline V lookup: CDR1 SGHDT, CDR2 YYEEEE. V gave up 4 bases and J gave up 4 bases; unmatched junction bases: 8. The CDR3 length is 15 residues. The CDR3 nucleotides are TGTGCCAGCAGCCCCGTACAGGGGACGTACAATGAGCAGTTCTTC. Translated: CASSPVQGTYNEQFF. The complete variable domain, with remaining parts taken from reference TRBV5-6 and TRBJ2-1, reads DAGVTQSPTHLIKTRGQQVTLRCSPKSGHDTVSWYQQALGQGPQFIFQYYEEEERQRGNFPDRFSGHQFPNYSSELNVNALLLGDSALYLCASSPVQGTYNEQFFGPGTRLTVL.

The J gene is TRBJ1-6, the V gene TRBV7-3, with D perhaps TRBD1 (5 bases). The germline V and J ends were trimmed by 2 bases and 10 bases, with 12 bases remaining between them. The CDR3 is 14 amino acids. Germline V CDR1 and CDR2: SGHTA, FQGTGA. Written as DNA, the CDR3 is TGTGCCAGCAGCTTACGCGGATCAGGGTCACCCCTCCACTTT. This gives the protein CASSLRGSGSPLHF.

This clone was observed a single time. As DNA, the CDR3 is TGTGCCTGGAGTATTGACAGTAACACCGGGGAGCTGTTTTTT. Translating it yields CAWSIDSNTGELFF. The chain is built from TRBV30 and TRBJ2-2, with D perhaps TRBD1 (5 bases). Per the germline V gene, CDR1 is GTSNPN and CDR2 is SVGIG (reference sequence). There are 14 residues in the CDR3. Trimming took 2 bases from V and 2 from J, leaving 9 bases between them.